This TCR beta chain was profiled in a study of control samples from healthy donors and cancer patients. The repertoire was sequenced with immunoSEQ multiplex PCR; TCRdb's copy has only in-frame clones and lacks some. Of some 150,000 clones listed, roughly 94% were seen once; the top ten hold 10% to 15%. Sample: blood. This sequence was found in a man aged 35 to 55 in good health.

CDR3 in amino acids: CASSQERAQAADTQYF. CDR3 DNA: TGCGCCAGCAGCCAAGAAAGGGCCCAGGCAGCAGATACGCAGTATTTT. The chain couples TRBV4-1 to TRBJ2-3; no definite D call. Germline V gene sequence: CDR1 MGHRA, CDR2 YSYEKL. Trimming removed 0 bases at V and 4 bases at J, with 14 bases between. This CDR3 has 16 residues.